The T cell receptor (beta chain) under discussion was sequenced for a study of T cells in Graves' hyperthyroidism and ophthalmopathy (dated by TCRdb to about 2019). Regarding the study in general: Peripheral blood samples were taken at the time of initial diagnosis, prior to any treatment. For training and testing, the roughly 93 patients in the discovery cohort were randomly divided in a 7:3 ratio. The paper describes TCR Vbeta CDR3 sequencing of 130 to 150 peripheral blood samples, made up of about 40 ophthalmopathy patients, some 80 hyperthyroidism patients and 17 progressor patients. Following sampling, methimazole starting at 30 mg daily was given to hyperthyroidism patients, and high-dose intravenous methylprednisolone was given to ophthalmopathy patients. An independent validation cohort of around 19 hyperthyroidism patients and approximately 16 patients who later progressed to ophthalmopathy tested prospective prediction of ophthalmopathy. TCR V-J signatures able to tell the groups apart were searched for in a discovery cohort of about a hundred patients, of whom roughly 42 had Graves' ophthalmopathy and about 60 had stable Graves' hyperthyroidism. Thyroid tissue and blood T-cell repertoires from six Graves' hyperthyroidism patients were also compared in the study. What the research found in general, with its limitations: In validation, progression to ophthalmopathy was predicted by the model with roughly 71% sensitivity and approximately 78% specificity, a median of about 6.4 months before onset. Most expanded thyroid clonotypes (frequency above 0.001) were also detected in blood, a finding suggesting that blood repertoires may reflect thyroid immune responses. Ophthalmopathy was separated from stable hyperthyroidism by a 13 V-J signature model, with roughly 88% sensitivity and around 81% specificity obtained in cross-validation and 80%/75% obtained in testing. No statistical method was used to set the sample size in advance, and investigators knew the group allocation.

Moderately to severely active disease, a Clinical Activity Score of at least 3, a NOSPECS grade of at least 4, and a duration under 3 months were present in ophthalmopathy patients. Patients with uncontrolled infections, other autoimmune diseases, pregnancy or lactation were excluded. Diagnoses were based on clinical symptoms, serum thyroxine and TRAb, thyroid ultrasound and orbital computed tomography. PBMCs were separated from roughly 9.6 ml of fresh peripheral blood using Ficoll-Paque density gradient centrifugation. Total RNA was extracted using Trizol reagent, and RNA quality was assessed on an Agilent 2100 Bioanalyzer. From the cysteine up to the phenylalanine, the CDR3 has a length of 15 residues. Of all the DNA, just the CDR3 is kept, 45 bases in frame from base 1. Trimmed from V: 6 bases; trimmed from J: 3 bases; junction bases lacking a gene match: 10. Via the germline V gene, CDR1 is MNHNS and CDR2 SASEGT.

The TCR beta CDR3 regions were amplified from RNA transcripts. A first-round RT-PCR of the TCR CDR3 used the HTBI primer set with the Qiagen OneStep RT-PCR kit. Libraries were constructed in a second round of multiplex PCR, after which size selection and purification were performed. The libraries were sequenced on an Illumina HiSeq2000 using paired-end 100 bp reads. As for how the authors treated the data: Raw data were processed with SOAPnuke, discarding reads with adapters, uncalled bases, mean Phred below 15, or no exact constant-primer or identifier match. COPE v1.2.5 was used to merge the high-quality paired reads, and each unique nucleotide sequence was defined as a clonotype. MiTCR v1.1 was used to align clonotypes to the IMGT TRBV, TRBD and TRBJ reference segments. The analysis included only V-J combinations with a frequency above 0.0001, which together covered about 99% of the repertoires. A TCS score was defined as the ratio of F50 (clonal expansion) to E x V (chaos), with BLOSUM62-based TCRdist applied between CDR3 peptides within each V-J. Welch's t-statistics and random forest reduced around 510 V-J features to 10 to 15, which were used in a naive Bayes classifier (R e1071). The public sequencing data were trimmed at Q25 with fastp and processed into clonotypes with MiXCR by TCRdb, which kept only in-frame beta chains. Each CDR3 protein appears once, grouped with its most common genes and DNA. TCRdb, rather than the study authors, made the V and J calls. A total of under 350,000 distinct CDR3 sequences appear in this sample, roughly an eighth of them only once. The top ten clones comprise about 37% of the sample.

This clonotype was detected only a few times. Its antigen is currently not known. Per-base qualities were not stored, and no clone one base away is much larger. The V and J segments used are TRBV6-1 and TRBJ2-7, and 8 junction bases match TRBD1. This receptor was obtained from a middle-aged woman with Graves' ophthalmopathy. The sequencing sample was made of blood. For the CDR3, the sequence is CASSTGQGDLYEQYF. The nucleotides are TGTGCCAGCAGCACAGGACAGGGAGACCTCTACGAGCAGTACTTC.